The present entry profiles one T cell receptor beta chain with its context. TCR beta VDJ combinations and CDR3 sequences were profiled from genomic DNA. TCRdb recomputed calls from the reads with MiXCR, one row per CDR3 protein. Of about 220,000 distinct CDR3 sequences listed, 34% are singletons. These data are taken from a study of CD8+CD57+ T cells in acquired aplastic anemia. The germline gives CDR1 DFQATT, CDR2 SNEGSKA (reference sequence). The CDR3 is made up of 15 amino acids. The junction had 6 bases not matched to a gene; V was cut back by 6 bases and J by 3 bases. The sequenced sample consisted of sorted CD4+, CD8+, or CD8+CD57+ T cells (not recorded which) from PBMCs. The rearrangement uses TRBV20-1 and TRBJ2-4, with 12 bases aligning to TRBD2. The source of this sequence is a human donor in good health, serving as a control. CDR3 amino acids: CSAGTSGGLKNIQYF. For the CDR3, the DNA is TGCAGTGCCGGTACTAGCGGGGGGCTCAAAAACATTCAGTACTTC.